What follows is one T cell receptor (beta chain) and its context. This clone appeared once. Its antigen remains unidentified. No base quality values were provided; no much bigger clone lies one nucleotide off. Whole blood was collected in K2EDTA tubes by collaborating institutions according to the institutions' own protocols. Collaborator samples were shipped for TCRbeta analysis as frozen whole blood, isolated PBMCs, or DNA extracted from either sample type. TCRbeta CDR3 regions were amplified from genomic DNA by means of the immunoSEQ Assay, a bias-controlled multiplex PCR. The study's processing was this. Within the assay, amplification of reference gene primers was used to estimate how many nucleated cells each sample contained. Sequence reads were collapsed and filtered to measure the absolute abundance of every unique TCRbeta CDR3 rearrangement. For each sample, productive Simpson clonality was calculated by taking the square root of Simpson's diversity index across productive rearrangements. Drawn from immuneACCESS, this table holds only the in-frame rearrangements with V and J called that TCRdb kept. Clones are partly lost; checked studies trace under half to an unresolved V gene and leave the rest unexplained. The V and J calls and clone size were taken over from that table, and D and trimming were inferred from the DNA. The sample table lists about 51,000 clones, 86% of them with a count of one. 1% to 1.5% of the sample comes from the top ten.

This specimen comes from a study of blood T cell repertoires in COVID-19 (dated by TCRdb to about 2020). For the study in its entirety: Samples from collaborators originated in the United States, Italy and Spain and spanned both the acute and convalescent phases of COVID-19. Subjects who had been exposed to COVID-19, were actively infected with it, or had recovered from it provided the deeply sampled blood TCRbeta repertoires that made up the dataset. A de-identified subject ID, COVID-19 status, age in years and sex were almost always included in the sample metadata. A freely available public database, intended as a resource for researchers studying the immune response to SARS-CoV-2, is where the repertoires were released. HLA class I and class II types, where available, came from metadata supplied by the sample provider rather than from assay-based typing. The prospective study material was composed of cDNA or gDNA derived from T cells, B-cell-depleted T cells, or PBMCs. Samples came from the ongoing ImmuneRACE study (first 160 participants) plus 1,254 subjects from 6 global collaborators.

The investigation overall reported the following: The quantity of clinical and demographic metadata differed by source and by participant and was supplied without curation.

This receptor was identified in a man aged 60-69 years with acute or convalescent COVID-19. Sequenced material: peripheral blood.

Here the CDR3 is given as CRDGGWEQYF. The DNA is TGTAGAGATGGGGGCTGGGAGCAGTACTTC. This chain joins TRBV6-4 to TRBJ2-7; the D gene is perhaps TRBD1, on 6 matching bases. Its CDR3 holds 10 amino acids, cysteine through phenylalanine. CDR3 DNA only is kept here, 30 bases in frame from base 1. The germline V gene specifies MRHNA as CDR1 and SNTAGT as CDR2.